Sequencing of this TCR beta chain was carried out in a study of blood T cell repertoires in COVID-19. The repertoire was sequenced with immunoSEQ multiplex PCR; TCRdb's copy has only in-frame clones and lacks some. The sample contains some 110,000 clones, around 80% of which appear only once. The sample consisted of peripheral blood. The TCR sequence derives from a man in his fifties or sixties with active or convalescent COVID-19.

CDR3 sequence (DNA): TGTGCCAGCGTCCGGGACAGGGGAGTCAATGAGCAGTTCTTC. Its protein is CASVRDRGVNEQFF. The chain employs TRBV2 and TRBJ2-1; 10 bases map to TRBD1. The V gene's germline CDR1 is SNHLY and CDR2 FYNNEI. V trimming: 8 bases; J trimming: 6 bases; junction bases outside the gene matches: 7. This CDR3 contains 14 residues.